The 3 T cell receptor beta chains reported below all come from one sample, sequenced in a study of blood T cell repertoires in COVID-19. The repertoire was sequenced with immunoSEQ multiplex PCR; TCRdb's copy has only in-frame clones and lacks some. In the table there are approximately 82,000 clones, around 88% of which are singletons. Sequencing was carried out using peripheral blood. These receptors all stem from an older woman with acute or convalescent COVID-19.

This chain links TRBV6-1 with TRBJ1-1, with 7 bases fitting TRBD1. This CDR3 spans 16 amino acids. After removal of 0 bases from V and 1 base from J, the junction contained 5 bases not matched to a gene. Germline CDR1 reads MNHNS; CDR2 reads SASEGT. The CDR3 protein is CASSEAQGSTNTEAFF. The CDR3 DNA reads TGTGCCAGCAGTGAAGCACAGGGGTCGACGAACACTGAAGCTTTCTTT.

The chain is built from TRBV7-2 and TRBJ2-5; 11 positions agree with TRBD2. Germline CDR1 and CDR2: SGHTA and FQGNSA. The CDR3 extends over 16 amino acids. V gave up 5 bases and J gave up 2 bases; unmatched junction bases: 7. The CDR3 loop reads CASSPRTSGSQETQYF. CDR3 nucleotide sequence: TGTGCCAGCAGCCCGCGGACTAGCGGGTCTCAAGAGACCCAGTACTTC.

V usage is TRBV18 and J usage is TRBJ1-1, with D unresolved. Trimming stripped 3 bases from V and 12 bases from J, with 17 bases between. There are 13 residues in the CDR3. Looked up from germline, CDR1 is KGHSH and CDR2 is LQKENI. In DNA form, the CDR3 reads TGTGCCAGCTCACCGCTCATCACCGTCGAGCCTTTCTTT. This codes for CASSPLITVEPFF. The full variable domain, its missing parts supplied by reference TRBV18 and TRBJ1-1, is NAGVMQNPRHLVRRRGQEARLRCSPMKGHSHVYWYRQLPEEGLKFMVYLQKENIIDESGMPKERFSAEFPKEGPSILRIQQVVRGDSAAYFCASSPLITVEPFFGQGTRLTVV.